This entry is about one T cell receptor (beta chain). The antigen remains undetermined. The sample is drawn from a study of metastatic and nonmetastatic thyroid tumors. Study observations and caveats: Across blood and tumor, TCR beta diversity in malignant thyroid tumors was reportedly significantly higher than in benign nodules.

Until they underwent thyroid surgery, no patient had received any treatment. Using MiXCR, TCRdb re-called clones from the PCR reads. The table lists some 52,000 clones, about a sixth of them singletons. This TCR derives from a female donor with papillary thyroid cancer or a benign thyroid nodule (not recorded which). Some clones in this sample may be carry-over from other donors' samples. Specimen: blood.

CDR3 in amino acids: CASSYLRTSVRDYTQYF. CDR3 in DNA: TGTGCCAGCAGTTATTTGAGGACTAGCGTGAGAGATTATACGCAGTATTTT. This chain uses TRBV6-5 with TRBJ2-3, with 9 bases identical to TRBD2. CDR3 length: 17 amino acids. Germline V lookup: CDR1 MNHEY, CDR2 SVGAGI. With 3 bases clipped from V and 7 bases from J, the junction kept 14 bases outside the gene matches.